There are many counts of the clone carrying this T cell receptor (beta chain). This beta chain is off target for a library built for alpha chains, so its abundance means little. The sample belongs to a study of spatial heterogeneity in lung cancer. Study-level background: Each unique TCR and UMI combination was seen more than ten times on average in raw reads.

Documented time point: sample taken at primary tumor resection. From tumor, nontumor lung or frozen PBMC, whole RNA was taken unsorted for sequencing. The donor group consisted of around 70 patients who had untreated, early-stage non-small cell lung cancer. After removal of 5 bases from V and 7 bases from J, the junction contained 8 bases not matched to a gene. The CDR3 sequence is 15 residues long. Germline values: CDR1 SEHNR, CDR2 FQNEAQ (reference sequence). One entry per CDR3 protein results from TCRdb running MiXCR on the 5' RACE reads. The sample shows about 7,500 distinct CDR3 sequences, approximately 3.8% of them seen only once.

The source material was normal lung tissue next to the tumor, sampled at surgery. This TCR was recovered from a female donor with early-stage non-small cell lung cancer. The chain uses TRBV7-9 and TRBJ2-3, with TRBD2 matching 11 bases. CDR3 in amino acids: CASSPTSGDANTQYF. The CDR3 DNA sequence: TGTGCCAGCAGCCCGACTAGCGGGGACGCAAATACGCAGTATTTT.